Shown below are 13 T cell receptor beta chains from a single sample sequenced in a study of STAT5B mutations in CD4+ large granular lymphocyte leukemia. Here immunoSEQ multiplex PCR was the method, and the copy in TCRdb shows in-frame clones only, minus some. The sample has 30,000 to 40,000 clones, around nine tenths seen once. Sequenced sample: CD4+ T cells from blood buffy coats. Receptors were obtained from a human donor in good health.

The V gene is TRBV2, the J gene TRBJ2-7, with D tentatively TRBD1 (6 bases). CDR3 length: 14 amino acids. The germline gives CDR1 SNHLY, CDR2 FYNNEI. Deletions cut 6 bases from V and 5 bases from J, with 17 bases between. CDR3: CASSLQGGGDEQYF. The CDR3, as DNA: TGTGCCAGCAGCCTACAGGGTGGTGGCGACGAGCAGTACTTC. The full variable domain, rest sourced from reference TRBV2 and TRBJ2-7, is EPEVTQTPSHQVTQMGQEVILRCVPISNHLYFYWYRQILGQKVEFLVSFYNNEISEKSEIFDDQFSVERPDGSNFTLKIRSTKLEDSAMYFCASSLQGGGDEQYFGPGTRLTVT.

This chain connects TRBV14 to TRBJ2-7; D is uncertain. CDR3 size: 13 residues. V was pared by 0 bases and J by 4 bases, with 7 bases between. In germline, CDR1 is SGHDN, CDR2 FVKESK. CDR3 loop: CASSQDLGYEQYF. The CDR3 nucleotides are TGTGCCAGCAGCCAAGATCTCGGTTACGAGCAGTACTTC.

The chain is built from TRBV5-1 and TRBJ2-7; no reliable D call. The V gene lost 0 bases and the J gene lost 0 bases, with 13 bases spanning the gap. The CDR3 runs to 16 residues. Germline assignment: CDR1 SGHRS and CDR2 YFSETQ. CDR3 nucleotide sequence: TGCGCCAGCAGCTTGGCCCCCACGAGGAGCTCCTACGAGCAGTACTTC. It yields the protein CASSLAPTRSSYEQYF.

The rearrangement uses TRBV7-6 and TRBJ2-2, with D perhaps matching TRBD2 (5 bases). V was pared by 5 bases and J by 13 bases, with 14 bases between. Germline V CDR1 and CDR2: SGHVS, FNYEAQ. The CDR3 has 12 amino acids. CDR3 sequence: CASSAGGVVLFF. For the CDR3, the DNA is TGTGCCAGCAGCGCGGGTGGAGTGGTGCTGTTTTTT.

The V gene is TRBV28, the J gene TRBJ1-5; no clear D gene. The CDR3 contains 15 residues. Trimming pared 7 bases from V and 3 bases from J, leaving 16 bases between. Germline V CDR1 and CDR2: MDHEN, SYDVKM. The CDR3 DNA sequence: TGTGCCAGCATGTTAGGTTCCGGGGACAATCAGCCCCAGCATTTT. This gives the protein CASMLGSGDNQPQHF. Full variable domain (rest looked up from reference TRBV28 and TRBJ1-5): DVKVTQSSRYLVKRTGEKVFLECVQDMDHENMFWYRQDPGLGLRLIYFSYDVKMKEKGDIPEGYSVSREKKERFSLILESASTNQTSMYLCASMLGSGDNQPQHFGDGTRLSIL.

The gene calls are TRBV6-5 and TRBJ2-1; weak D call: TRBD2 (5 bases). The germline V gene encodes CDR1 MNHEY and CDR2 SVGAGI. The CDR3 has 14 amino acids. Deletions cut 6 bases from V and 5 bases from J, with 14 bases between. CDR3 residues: CASRSREGNNEQFF. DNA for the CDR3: TGTGCCAGCAGGAGCCGTGAGGGTAACAATGAGCAGTTCTTC.

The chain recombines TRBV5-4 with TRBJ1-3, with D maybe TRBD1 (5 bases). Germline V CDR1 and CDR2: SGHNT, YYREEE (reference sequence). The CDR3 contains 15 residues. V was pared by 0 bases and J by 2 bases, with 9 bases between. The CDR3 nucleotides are TGTGCCAGCAGCTTGGACAGGTACCCTGGAAACACCATATATTTT. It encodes CASSLDRYPGNTIYF.

This chain's CDR3 is CASSSSGTTYEQYF. CDR3 sequence (DNA): TGTGCCAGCAGTTCTAGCGGGACTACCTACGAGCAGTACTTC. The J gene is TRBJ2-7, the V gene TRBV6-5; TRBD2 agrees at 9 bases. After removal of 4 bases from V and 2 bases from J, the junction contained 3 bases not matched to a gene. Germline V lookup: CDR1 MNHEY, CDR2 SVGAGI. The CDR3 runs to 14 residues.

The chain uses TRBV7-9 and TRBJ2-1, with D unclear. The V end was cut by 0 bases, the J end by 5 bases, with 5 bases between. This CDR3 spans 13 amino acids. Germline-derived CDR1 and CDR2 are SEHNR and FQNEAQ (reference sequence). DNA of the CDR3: TGTGCCAGCAGCTTAGCAGGGAACAATGAGCAGTTCTTC. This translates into CASSLAGNNEQFF.

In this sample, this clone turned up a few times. This CDR3 reads CATSSLPTVQETQYF. CDR3 bases: TGTGCCACCAGCAGCCTACCGACAGTGCAAGAGACCCAGTACTTC. The chain has TRBV15 and TRBJ2-5; D is perhaps TRBD1 (5 bases). V was shortened by 3 bases and J by 2 bases, with 13 bases between the two germline ends. The germline V gene has CDR1 LNHNV and CDR2 YYDKDF (reference sequence). The CDR3 length is 15 residues.

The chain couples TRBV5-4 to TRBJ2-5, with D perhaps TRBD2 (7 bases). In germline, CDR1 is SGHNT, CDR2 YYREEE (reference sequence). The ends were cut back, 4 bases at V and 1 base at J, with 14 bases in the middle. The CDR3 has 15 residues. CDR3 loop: CASSTEGGPQETQYF. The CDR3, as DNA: TGTGCCAGCAGCACTGAGGGGGGGCCCCAAGAGACCCAGTACTTC.

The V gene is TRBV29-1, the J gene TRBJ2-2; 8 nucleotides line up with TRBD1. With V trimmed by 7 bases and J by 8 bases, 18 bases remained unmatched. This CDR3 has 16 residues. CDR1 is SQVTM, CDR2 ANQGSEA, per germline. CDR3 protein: CSAIRPDRGGMGELFF. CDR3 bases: TGCAGCGCCATTAGGCCCGACAGGGGAGGTATGGGGGAGCTGTTTTTT.

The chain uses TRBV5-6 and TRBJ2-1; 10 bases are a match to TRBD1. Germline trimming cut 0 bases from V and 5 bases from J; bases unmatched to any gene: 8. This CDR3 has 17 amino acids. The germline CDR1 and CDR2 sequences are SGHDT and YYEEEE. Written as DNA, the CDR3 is TGTGCCAGCAGCTTGGGGGCCGGGACAGGGGTACACAATGAGCAGTTCTTC. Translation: CASSLGAGTGVHNEQFF.